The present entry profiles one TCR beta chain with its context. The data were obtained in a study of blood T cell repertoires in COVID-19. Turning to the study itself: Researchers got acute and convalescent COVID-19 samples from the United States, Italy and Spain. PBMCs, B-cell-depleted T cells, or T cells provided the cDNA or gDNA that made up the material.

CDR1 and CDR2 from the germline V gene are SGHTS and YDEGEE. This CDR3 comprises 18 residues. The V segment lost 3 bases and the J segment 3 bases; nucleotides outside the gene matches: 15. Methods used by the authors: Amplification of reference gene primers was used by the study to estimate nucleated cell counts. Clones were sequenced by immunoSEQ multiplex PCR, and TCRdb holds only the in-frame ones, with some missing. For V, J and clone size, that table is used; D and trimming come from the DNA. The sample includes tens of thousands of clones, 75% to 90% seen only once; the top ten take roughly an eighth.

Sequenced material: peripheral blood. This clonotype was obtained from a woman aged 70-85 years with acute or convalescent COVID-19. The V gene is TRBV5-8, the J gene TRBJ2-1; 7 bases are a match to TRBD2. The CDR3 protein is CASSWGERRGRVYNEQFF. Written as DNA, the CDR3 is TGTGCCAGCAGCTGGGGGGAGAGGCGCGGGAGAGTCTACAATGAGCAGTTCTTC.